This T cell receptor (beta chain) was sequenced during a study of blood T cell repertoires in COVID-19. Study-wide context: The United States, Italy and Spain were the sources of the acute and convalescent COVID-19 samples.

Per the original methods: Estimates of nucleated cell counts were drawn from the amplification of reference gene primers. Sequencing was performed with immunoSEQ multiplex PCR; in TCRdb, only in-frame clones are kept and a portion is missing. V, J and clone size reflect that table, while D and trimming were determined from the DNA. The sample has 260,000 or so clones, roughly 87% seen once. Sample: peripheral blood. The source of this sequence is a man younger than 30 with active or convalescent COVID-19.

The CDR3 loop is CASSQAGTGVYEQYF. CDR3 DNA: TGTGCCAGCAGCCAGGCCGGGACAGGGGTCTACGAGCAGTACTTC. The chain links TRBV3-1 (or the pseudogene TRBV3-2) to TRBJ2-7; 10 bases fit TRBD1. Germline CDR1 LGHDT, CDR2 YNNKEL (reference sequence). The V and J ends lost 3 bases and 3 bases, in that order; junction bases with no gene match: 5. CDR3 length: 15 amino acids.